These T cell receptor beta chains were read from a single sample in a study of T cells in Graves' hyperthyroidism and ophthalmopathy. TCRdb analysed the multiplex PCR reads with MiXCR anew, one entry per CDR3 protein. The profile shows about 52,000 distinct CDR3 sequences, under 50% of them singletons. Input material: blood. These receptors all stem from a woman in her forties or fifties with Graves' ophthalmopathy. The CDR3 runs from the conserved cysteine through the conserved F or W. The order of the fields is clone size, V gene, D gene, J gene, CDR3 length, CDR3 DNA, CDR3 protein. A D gene is named only where the DNA matches it firmly. The size field is filled for only some rows; it gives once, few, many or a size class.

size: NA
V: TRBV7-9
D: NA
J: TRBJ2-1
length: 14
DNA: TGTGCCAGCAGCTTAGAATCGGATAGCAATCAGCAGTTCTTC
CDR3: CASSLESDSNQQFF

size: NA
V: TRBV2
D: NA
J: TRBJ2-7
length: 15
DNA: TGTGCCAGCAGTGACACCGGACTACCCACCTACGAGCAGTACTTC
CDR3: CASSDTGLPTYEQYF

size: NA
V: TRBV7-2
D: NA
J: TRBJ2-1
length: 10
DNA: TGTGCCAGCAGCTTAGGAGCCTCTCGGTTC
CDR3: CASSLGASRF

size: many
V: TRBV5-1
D: NA
J: TRBJ2-5
length: 14
DNA: TGCGCCAGCACCCCGAGGGTGGGCGGGGAGACCCAGTACTTC
CDR3: CASTPRVGGETQYF

size: many
V: TRBV19
D: TRBD1
J: TRBJ2-3
length: 16
DNA: TGTGCCAGTAGTATAGCGACAGGGGCCCGGACAGATACGCAGTATTTT
CDR3: CASSIATGARTDTQYF

size: many
V: TRBV11-2
D: TRBD2
J: TRBJ2-2
length: 17
DNA: TGTGCCAGCAGCCCGGGGGGGGGATTGCGAAGGACCGGGGAGCTGTTTTTT
CDR3: CASSPGGGLRRTGELFF

size: NA
V: TRBV4-3
D: NA
J: TRBJ2-7
length: 17
DNA: TGCGCCAGCAGCCAAGATGCGGTGGGCAGGGGCGCTGGCGAGCAGTACTTC
CDR3: CASSQDAVGRGAGEQYF

size: many
V: TRBV6-5
D: TRBD2
J: TRBJ2-7
length: 14
DNA: TGTGCCAGCAGTTACGTAGCGGGAGGCTACGAGCAGTACTTC
CDR3: CASSYVAGGYEQYF

size: many
V: TRBV20-1
D: TRBD2
J: TRBJ2-3
length: 14
DNA: TGCAGTGCCCGAGCGGGAGTCAACACAGATACGCAGTATTTT
CDR3: CSARAGVNTDTQYF

size: many
V: TRBV7-2
D: NA
J: TRBJ2-7
length: 16
DNA: TGTGCCAGCAGCCCCCCAGGTAGGGGAGAATCGTACGAGCAGTACTTC
CDR3: CASSPPGRGESYEQYF

size: many
V: TRBV19
D: TRBD2
J: TRBJ2-3
length: 19
DNA: TGTGCCAGTAGCGCAGCGGGGTCGGGGAGCGGGGGGCGCACAGATACGCAGTATTTT
CDR3: CASSAAGSGSGGRTDTQYF

size: NA
V: TRBV10-1
D: NA
J: TRBJ2-1
length: 12
DNA: TGCGCCAGCAGTGAGACCTACAATGAGCAGTTCTTC
CDR3: CASSETYNEQFF

size: NA
V: TRBV24-1
D: NA
J: TRBJ1-3
length: 13
DNA: TGTGCCACCAGAGCGGGCTCTGGAAACACCATATATTTT
CDR3: CATRAGSGNTIYF

size: many
V: TRBV12-3/TRBV12-4
D: NA
J: TRBJ2-5
length: 13
DNA: TGTGCCAGCGCGTTCAGTTCCCAAGAGACCCAGTACTTC
CDR3: CASAFSSQETQYF

size: NA
V: TRBV5-6
D: NA
J: TRBJ1-1
length: 13
DNA: TGTGTCAGCAGCTTGGGTGTGAACACGGAAGCTTTCTTT
CDR3: CVSSLGVNTEAFF

size: NA
V: TRBV7-3
D: NA
J: TRBJ1-5
length: 14
DNA: TGTGCCAGCAGCACCCGACAGGCCAATCAGCCCCAGCATTTT
CDR3: CASSTRQANQPQHF

size: medium-sized
V: TRBV15
D: NA
J: TRBJ1-1
length: 13
DNA: TGTGCCACCAGCAGAGATCGGAGCACTGAAGCTTTCTTT
CDR3: CATSRDRSTEAFF

size: NA
V: TRBV10-3
D: TRBD2
J: TRBJ2-7
length: 15
DNA: TGTGCCATCAGGCGGGACTATCGGACATCCTACGAGCAGTACTTC
CDR3: CAIRRDYRTSYEQYF

size: many
V: TRBV6-1
D: TRBD1
J: TRBJ2-7
length: 14
DNA: TGTGCCAGCAGTGACTGGACAGGGGGGTACGAGCAGTACTTC
CDR3: CASSDWTGGYEQYF

size: NA
V: TRBV7-2
D: TRBD2
J: TRBJ2-7
length: 14
DNA: TGTGCCAGCAGACAACCGGGACTAGCTGACGAGCAGTACTTC
CDR3: CASRQPGLADEQYF

size: NA
V: TRBV6-5
D: NA
J: TRBJ1-5
length: 16
DNA: TGTGCCAGCAGTTACACCGGGGCGGATAGCAATCAGCCCCAGCATTTC
CDR3: CASSYTGADSNQPQHF

size: few
V: TRBV19
D: TRBD2
J: TRBJ2-3
length: 17
DNA: TGTGCCGATAGTATCAGGGGACTAGCGGAGCTTACAGATACGCAGTATTTT
CDR3: CADSIRGLAELTDTQYF

size: NA
V: TRBV29-1
D: TRBD1
J: TRBJ1-2
length: 13
DNA: TGCAGCGTCGACAATCCCCAGGGGGAGGGCTACACCTTC
CDR3: CSVDNPQGEGYTF

size: NA
V: TRBV7-2
D: NA
J: TRBJ1-6
length: 15
DNA: TGTGCCAGCAGTTACGTAACGGGGGCGAATTCACCCCTCCACTTT
CDR3: CASSYVTGANSPLHF

size: many
V: TRBV5-6
D: NA
J: TRBJ1-5
length: 15
DNA: TGTGCCAGCACCAACAGTGATGGGGACAATCAGCCCCAGCATTTT
CDR3: CASTNSDGDNQPQHF

size: medium-sized
V: TRBV7-2
D: NA
J: TRBJ1-5
length: 13
DNA: TGTGCCAGCAGCTTAGGAGGGAGTCAGCCCCAGCATTTT
CDR3: CASSLGGSQPQHF

size: medium-sized
V: TRBV24-1
D: NA
J: TRBJ2-7
length: 13
DNA: TGTGCCACCAGTGATTTTAGTGGAGACGAGCAGTACTTC
CDR3: CATSDFSGDEQYF

size: many
V: TRBV5-1
D: TRBD2
J: TRBJ2-3
length: 17
DNA: TGCGCCAGCAGCGTGACCACTAGCGGGGGGGCCACAGATACGCAGTATTTT
CDR3: CASSVTTSGGATDTQYF

size: NA
V: TRBV6-5
D: NA
J: TRBJ1-2
length: 13
DNA: TGTGCCAGCAGTGACGTCCCGGCGCCAGGAAACACCTTC
CDR3: CASSDVPAPGNTF

size: many
V: TRBV6-2/TRBV6-3
D: NA
J: TRBJ2-5
length: 14
DNA: TGTGCCAGCAGTTACGCTCAGAACCAAGAGACCCAGTACTTC
CDR3: CASSYAQNQETQYF

size: many
V: TRBV7-8
D: NA
J: TRBJ1-1
length: 11
DNA: TGTGGCAGCAGCCGGAACACTGAAGCTTTCTTT
CDR3: CGSSRNTEAFF

size: many
V: TRBV19
D: TRBD2
J: TRBJ2-7
length: 15
DNA: TGTGCCAGTAGTACGACTCGGACTAGCGGCTACGAGCAGTACTTC
CDR3: CASSTTRTSGYEQYF

size: NA
V: TRBV5-1
D: NA
J: TRBJ2-6
length: 13
DNA: TGCGCCAGCAGCTTGGCGCGGGTGAACACTGAGGCTTTC
CDR3: CASSLARVNTEAF

size: many
V: TRBV9
D: TRBD1
J: TRBJ2-7
length: 16
DNA: TGTGCCAGCAGCGTCACACCGGGACAGGGCTCCTACGAGCAGTACTTC
CDR3: CASSVTPGQGSYEQYF

size: NA
V: TRBV10-3
D: NA
J: TRBJ2-7
length: 16
DNA: TGTGCCATCAGTGAGTCGACGCTACAGAGGGCCGCCGAGCAGTACTTC
CDR3: CAISESTLQRAAEQYF

size: once
V: TRBV7-9
D: NA
J: TRBJ2-3
length: 14
DNA: TGTGCCAGCAGCGAAGGTGTAGGGTGGGATACGCAGTACTTT
CDR3: CASSEGVGWDTQYF

size: many
V: TRBV7-6
D: TRBD1
J: TRBJ2-1
length: 15
DNA: TGTGCCAGCAGCTTAAGGGGGCCCTCCTACAATGAGCAGTTCTTC
CDR3: CASSLRGPSYNEQFF

size: NA
V: TRBV20-1
D: NA
J: TRBJ1-2
length: 11
DNA: TGCAGTGCTCAGCCGGCCTATGGCTACACCTTC
CDR3: CSAQPAYGYTF

size: many
V: TRBV20-1
D: NA
J: TRBJ2-3
length: 13
DNA: TGCAGTGCTAGGGGTGGGGGGACAGATACGCAGTATTTT
CDR3: CSARGGGTDTQYF

size: many
V: TRBV7-9
D: NA
J: TRBJ2-7
length: 15
DNA: TGTGCCAGCAGCTTAGTCGGGGGCGCAGTATACGAGCAGTACTTC
CDR3: CASSLVGGAVYEQYF

size: NA
V: TRBV7-9
D: NA
J: TRBJ1-6
length: 16
DNA: TGTGCCAGCAGCCGGGGGGACCGCGGGGTGGATTCACCCCTCCACTTT
CDR3: CASSRGDRGVDSPLHF

size: NA
V: TRBV7-2
D: TRBD1
J: TRBJ2-5
length: 14
DNA: TGTGCCAGCAGCTCCCGGGACAGGGCAGAGACCCAGTACTTC
CDR3: CASSSRDRAETQYF

size: many
V: TRBV19
D: NA
J: TRBJ1-2
length: 12
DNA: TGTGCCAGTACCCCCTCGGGAAGGATCTACACCTTC
CDR3: CASTPSGRIYTF

size: NA
V: TRBV7-2
D: TRBD2
J: TRBJ2-3
length: 16
DNA: TGTGCCAGCAGCCTTAGGGGTAGCGGGAGTCCAGATACGCAGTATTTT
CDR3: CASSLRGSGSPDTQYF

size: NA
V: TRBV18
D: NA
J: TRBJ1-1
length: 14
DNA: TGTGCCAGCTCACCACAGGGTGAGGGCCCTGAAGCTTTCTTT
CDR3: CASSPQGEGPEAFF

size: NA
V: TRBV20-1
D: TRBD2
J: TRBJ2-7
length: 14
DNA: TGCAGTGCTAAAATAGCGGGAGGTGTCTACGAGCAGTACTTC
CDR3: CSAKIAGGVYEQYF

size: many
V: TRBV6-1
D: NA
J: TRBJ2-1
length: 15
DNA: TGTGCCAGCAGTGAGGTAGGACAGACCTACAATGAGCAGTTCTTC
CDR3: CASSEVGQTYNEQFF

size: NA
V: TRBV9
D: NA
J: TRBJ1-1
length: 15
DNA: TGCGCCAGCAGCAAATCCAGGACAGCGAACACTGAAGCTTTCTTT
CDR3: CASSKSRTANTEAFF

size: many
V: TRBV7-6
D: NA
J: TRBJ2-2
length: 17
DNA: TGTGCCAGCAGCTTACTCGGGGGAGCTCAGAACACCGGGGAGCTGTTTTTT
CDR3: CASSLLGGAQNTGELFF

size: NA
V: TRBV7-9
D: TRBD1
J: TRBJ1-2
length: 12
DNA: TGTGCCAGCAGCGAGGGGGCTTATGGCTACACCTTC
CDR3: CASSEGAYGYTF

size: NA
V: TRBV2
D: NA
J: TRBJ2-7
length: 14
DNA: TGTGCCAGCAAGTATCGGGACAACTCCTATGAGCAGTACTTC
CDR3: CASKYRDNSYEQYF

size: NA
V: TRBV3-1
D: NA
J: TRBJ2-7
length: 15
DNA: TGTGCCAGCAGCCCAGTGGCAGGGTCCCCCTACGAGCAGTACTTC
CDR3: CASSPVAGSPYEQYF

size: many
V: TRBV5-1
D: TRBD1
J: TRBJ1-4
length: 16
DNA: TGCGCCAGCAGCTTACAGGGGGCTACAACTAATGAAAAACTGTTTTTT
CDR3: CASSLQGATTNEKLFF